Listed below are T cell receptor beta chains from one sample, sequenced in a study of technical replicates of blood from a handful of donors. Sequencing was performed with immunoSEQ multiplex PCR; in TCRdb, only in-frame clones are kept and a portion is missing. Among 80,000 to 95,000 clones, 95% to 97% were seen once, and the ten largest hold approximately 0.35%. Sequencing input: T cells isolated from PBMCs. The origin of the receptors is a human donor in good health. Each CDR3 is given with its conserved first and last residue. Fields, in order: CDR3 length, J gene, V gene, CDR3 protein.

15 TRBJ1-1 TRBV5-1 CASSATGSDSSEAFF
12 TRBJ2-3 TRBV27 CASMGGTDTQYF
12 TRBJ2-1 TRBV11-2 CASSLAAGEQFF
18 TRBJ2-1 TRBV7-2 CASSFSGVLSSSYNEQFF
18 TRBJ2-5 TRBV4-1 CASSQFYSAGDLQETQYF
13 TRBJ1-6 TRBV2 CASSGTADSPLHF
14 TRBJ2-2 TRBV28 CASNEREPTGELFF
16 TRBJ2-3 TRBV5-1 CASSPSSGRYTDTQYF
12 TRBJ2-5 TRBV19 CASSTYQETQYF
11 TRBJ2-7 TRBV30 CAWETGSREYF
11 TRBJ1-2 TRBV20-1 CSARGTGGYTF
12 TRBJ2-7 TRBV19 CASTNSYYEQYF
14 TRBJ2-5 TRBV19 CASSTWTPQETQYF
16 TRBJ2-1 TRBV9 CASSLMRDLPYNEQFF
14 TRBJ1-2 TRBV7-2 CASRGTGSGSGYTF
14 TRBJ2-7 TRBV2 CASRPGLQVSEQYF
14 TRBJ2-3 TRBV5-1 CASRGTGSTDTQYF
13 TRBJ2-7 TRBV7-3 CASSLTGGYEQYF
15 TRBJ2-4 TRBV25-1 CASSGTSIAKNIQYF
16 TRBJ2-6 TRBV5-4 CASGTGVEAGANVLTF
16 TRBJ2-3 TRBV6-5 CASSSSGMASTDTQYF
12 TRBJ2-1 TRBV7-3 CASSVSYNEQFF
15 TRBJ2-2 TRBV9 CASSVAAGVTGELFF
13 TRBJ1-2 TRBV30 CAWDRGVWYGYTF
14 TRBJ2-5 TRBV11-3 CASSSSGYQETQYF
17 TRBJ2-7 TRBV29-1 CSVEGVAGESGGYEQYF
15 TRBJ2-1 TRBV5-4 CASSSYYPDGNEQFF
16 TRBJ2-7 TRBV21-1 CASSKVKTGRRNEQYF
16 TRBJ2-3 TRBV4-3 CASSHARGPFTDTQYF
14 TRBJ2-1 TRBV6-5 CASSLKTSANEQFF
11 TRBJ2-7 TRBV13 CASGNPREQYF
16 TRBJ1-2 TRBV7-2 CASSLALDRTSYGYTF
12 TRBJ1-5 TRBV7-9 CASSFNNQPQHF
11 TRBJ1-1 TRBV30 CAEQVNTEAFF
13 TRBJ2-5 TRBV7-7 CASSRRQGETQYF
14 TRBJ2-7 TRBV27 CASRAQGRGYEQYF
16 TRBJ2-7 TRBV14 CASSQSAGLLTYEQYF
14 TRBJ1-5 TRBV28 CASSYGRKNQPQHF
15 TRBJ2-3 TRBV5-6 CASSLGPTAGDTQYF
19 TRBJ2-2 TRBV9 CASSGNAAGQAANTGELFF